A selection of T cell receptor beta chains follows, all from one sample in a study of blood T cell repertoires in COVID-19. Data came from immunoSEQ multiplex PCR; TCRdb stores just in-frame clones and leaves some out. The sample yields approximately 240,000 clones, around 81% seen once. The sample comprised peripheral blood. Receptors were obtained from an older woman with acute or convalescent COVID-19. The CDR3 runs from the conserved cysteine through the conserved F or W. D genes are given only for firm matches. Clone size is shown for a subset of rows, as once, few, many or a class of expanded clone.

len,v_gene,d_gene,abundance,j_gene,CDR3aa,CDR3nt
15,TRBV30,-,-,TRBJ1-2,CAWSGGQSSNYGYTF,TGTGCCTGGAGCGGTGGACAGAGCTCAAACTATGGCTACACCTTC
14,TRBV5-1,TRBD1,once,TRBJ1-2,CASSGGQGNYGYTF,TGCGCCAGCAGCGGGGGACAGGGGAACTATGGCTACACCTTC
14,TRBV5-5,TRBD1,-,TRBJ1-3,CASKGQGSGNTIYF,TGTGCCAGCAAAGGACAGGGGAGTGGAAACACCATATATTTT
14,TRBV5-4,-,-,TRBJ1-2,CASSLGGSNYGYTF,TGTGCCAGCAGCTTGGGGGGCTCTAACTATGGCTACACCTTC
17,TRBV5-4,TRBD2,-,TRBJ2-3,CASSPSLRGGSADTQYF,TGTGCCAGCAGCCCATCCCTTCGGGGGGGGAGCGCAGATACGCAGTATTTT
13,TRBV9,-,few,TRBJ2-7,CASSEGGVSEQYF,TGTGCCAGCAGCGAAGGGGGTGTTTCCGAGCAGTACTTC
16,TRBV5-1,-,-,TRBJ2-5,CASSLATRETQETQYF,TGCGCCAGCAGCTTGGCCACGAGGGAAACCCAAGAGACCCAGTACTTC
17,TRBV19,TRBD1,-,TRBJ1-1,CASSIGVGTGRNTEAFF,TGTGCCAGTAGTATAGGTGTCGGGACAGGGAGGAACACTGAAGCTTTCTTT
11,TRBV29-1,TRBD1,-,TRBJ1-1,CSGGDSRSTFF,TGCAGCGGCGGGGACAGCCGCTCAACTTTCTTT
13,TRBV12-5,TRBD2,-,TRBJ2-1,CASGRLAQDEQFF,TGTGCTAGTGGTAGACTAGCTCAGGATGAGCAGTTCTTC
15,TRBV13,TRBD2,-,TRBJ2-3,CASSSSSGPTDTQYF,TGTGCCAGCAGCTCGTCTAGCGGACCCACCGATACGCAGTATTTT
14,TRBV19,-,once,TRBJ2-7,CASGRQFDSYEQYF,TGTGCCAGTGGCAGACAGTTTGACTCCTACGAGCAGTACTTC
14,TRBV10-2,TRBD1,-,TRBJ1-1,CASSRTGSDTEAFF,TGCGCCAGCAGTAGGACAGGGTCAGACACTGAAGCTTTCTTT
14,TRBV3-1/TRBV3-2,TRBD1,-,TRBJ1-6,CASSQETGNSPLHF,TGTGCCAGCAGCCAAGAGACAGGGAATTCACCCCTCCACTTT
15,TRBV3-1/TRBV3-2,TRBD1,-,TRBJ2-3,CASSQDPGQTNAQYF,TGTGCCAGCAGCCAAGACCCGGGACAGACAAATGCGCAGTATTTT
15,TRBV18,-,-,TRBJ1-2,CASSPVGGLDYGYTF,TGTGCCAGCTCACCGGTCGGGGGGCTAGACTATGGCTACACCTTC
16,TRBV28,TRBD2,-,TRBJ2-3,CASSYGLAGGFDTQYF,TGTGCCAGCAGTTATGGACTAGCGGGGGGGTTCGATACGCAGTATTTT